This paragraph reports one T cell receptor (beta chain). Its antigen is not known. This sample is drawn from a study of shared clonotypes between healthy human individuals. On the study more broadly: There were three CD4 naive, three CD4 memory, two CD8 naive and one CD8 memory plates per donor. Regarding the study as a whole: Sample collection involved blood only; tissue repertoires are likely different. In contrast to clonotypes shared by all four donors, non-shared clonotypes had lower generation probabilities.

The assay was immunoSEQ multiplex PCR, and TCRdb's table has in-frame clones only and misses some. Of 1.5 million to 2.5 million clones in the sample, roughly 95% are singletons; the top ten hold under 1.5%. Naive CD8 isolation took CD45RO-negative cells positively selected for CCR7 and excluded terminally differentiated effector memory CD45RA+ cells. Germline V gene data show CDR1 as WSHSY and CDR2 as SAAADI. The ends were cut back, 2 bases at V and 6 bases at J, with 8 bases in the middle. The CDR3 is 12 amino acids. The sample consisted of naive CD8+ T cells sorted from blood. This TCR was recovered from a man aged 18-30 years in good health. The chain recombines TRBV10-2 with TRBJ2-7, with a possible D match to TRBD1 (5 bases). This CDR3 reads CASSERQLEQYF. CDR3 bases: TGCGCCAGCAGTGAGCGACAGCTCGAGCAGTACTTC.